Only a few counts were recorded for the clone carrying this T cell receptor (beta chain). What it binds is unknown. The CDR3 has 14 residues. Losses at the gene ends were 7 bases for V and 1 base for J; bases not matched to a gene: 4. For the second PCR, which ran for about 7 to 11 cycles, a sample-barcoded 5' primer and a J-beta primer mix were used. Unique molecular identifiers of 12 random nucleotides labeled each cDNA. The study obtained at least 2.5 million CDR3-containing paired-end reads from every sample. TCRdb passed the 5' RACE reads through MiXCR, listing each CDR3 protein once. Of about 900,000 distinct CDR3 sequences listed, around 46% were seen once; the top ten hold over 10%. This sample was included in a study of blood T cells in healthy people across ages. Findings and limits, study-wide: Since the PBMCs were unsorted, naive and antigen-experienced cells could not be conclusively compared.

The sequence derives from a man aged 25-45 years in good health. Sequencing was performed on blood. The chain employs TRBV12-3 or TRBV12-4 and TRBJ2-3; 8 positions match TRBD2. The CDR3 loop reads CASTPGGGTDTQYF. DNA for the CDR3: TGTGCCAGCACCCCGGGGGGGGGCACAGATACGCAGTATTTT.